The clone carrying this TCR beta chain was observed a few times. Its antigen is unidentified. The data were taken from a study of blood T cells in healthy people across ages. For the second PCR, which ran for 7 to 11 cycles, a sample-barcoded 5' primer and a J-beta primer mix were used. TCRdb recomputed calls from the 5' RACE reads with MiXCR, one row per CDR3 protein. The table shows fewer than 800,000 distinct CDR3 sequences, with under 25% occurring only once. Study-wide points: Roughly linearly, TCR beta diversity per million T cells fell as age increased. Investigators viewed diversity estimates from one million T cells as underestimates, the study reported.

Between the trimmed V and J ends, which lost 4 bases and 4 bases, there was a span of 7 bases. CDR1 is MDHEN and CDR2 is SYDVKM in the germline V gene. CDR3 length equals 12 residues. The sequence came from a man aged 65 to 79 in good health. The rearrangement links TRBV28 to TRBJ1-1; D perhaps matches TRBD1 (5 bases). Material for sequencing was blood. CDR3 bases: TGTGCCAGCAGTTCAGGGCCCACTGAAGCTTTCTTT. It translates to CASSSGPTEAFF.